A single sample gave rise to the 30 T cell receptor beta chains below, sequenced in a study of molecular identifiers for immune sequencing clone quantification. TCRdb ran MiXCR on the PCR reads and lists one entry per CDR3 protein. The sample has hundreds of thousands of distinct CDR3 sequences, 25% seen once. Sequences were obtained from naive CD8+ T cells from blood, with Jurkat cell RNA spiked in. The subset denotes: FACS-sorted CD8+CD4-CCR7+CD45RA+ naive T cells. Source of these receptors: a human donor in good health. Some libraries in this study had Jurkat cell RNA spiked in.

In regard to this clonotype: Its ends do not fully match the called genes, so a read error is possible. The DNA for the CDR3 is TGTGCCAGCACCGCGGACGGCATGAACGCTGAAGCTTTCTTT. Translation: CASTADGMNAEAFF. The chain is built from TRBV3-1 and TRBJ1-1; D unresolved. This CDR3 has 14 amino acids. Germline CDR1 reads LGHDT; CDR2 reads YNNKEL (reference sequence).

The genes are TRBV7-8 and TRBJ1-4, with unresolved D. CDR1 is SGHVS and CDR2 is FQNEAQ in the germline V gene. The V gene lost 2 bases and the J gene lost 8 bases, with 9 bases spanning the gap. The CDR3 has 13 amino acids. The CDR3 protein is CASSLSGREKLFF. CDR3 bases: TGTGCCAGCAGCTTATCCGGGAGGGAAAAACTGTTTTTT.

This clonotype was detected many times. The V gene is TRBV7-9, the J gene TRBJ2-7; 9 nucleotides match TRBD1. This CDR3 contains 13 residues. With V trimmed by 5 bases and J by 5 bases, 4 bases remained unmatched. Germline CDR1 SEHNR, CDR2 FQNEAQ (reference sequence). The CDR3 here is CASSRGQGNEQYF. DNA of the CDR3: TGTGCCAGCAGCCGGGGACAGGGCAACGAGCAGTACTTC.

Note on this clonotype: This may be a read error: a much more frequent sequence differs by one nucleotide. The V gene is TRBV7-9, the J gene TRBJ1-1; D is uncertain. Germline CDR1 and CDR2: SEHNR and FQNEAQ (reference sequence). The CDR3 is made up of 14 amino acids. The V and J ends lost 1 base and 5 bases respectively, with 11 bases between them. The CDR3 is CASSLVTSVTEAFF. The CDR3 nucleotides read TGTGCCAGCAGCTTAGTAACATCGGTTACTGAAGCTTTCTTT.

The sample holds many counts of this clonotype. This chain joins TRBV7-9 and TRBJ2-1; no clear D gene. The CDR3 has 12 amino acids. CDR1 is SEHNR, CDR2 FQNEAQ, per germline (reference sequence). V was pared by 4 bases and J by 4 bases, with 5 bases between. The CDR3 coding sequence is TGTGCCAGCAGCTCTGAGTACAATGAGCAGTTCTTC. It encodes CASSSEYNEQFF. Together with reference TRBV7-9 and TRBJ2-1, the CDR3 gives the full variable domain: DTGVSQNPRHKITKRGQNVTFRCDPISEHNRLYWYRQTLGQGPEFLTYFQNEAQLEKSRLLSDRFSAERPKGSFSTLEIQRTEQGDSAMYLCASSSEYNEQFFGPGTRLTVL.

This clonotype was seen ten or more times. The rearrangement joins TRBV9 to TRBJ2-3, with 10 bases identical to TRBD1. The V segment lost 0 bases and the J segment 0 bases; nucleotides outside the gene matches: 19. The germline V gene has CDR1 SGDLS and CDR2 YYNGEE. This CDR3 has 22 amino acids. The CDR3 DNA reads as TGTGCCAGCAGCGTAGGCGTCGTCTTGGATTGGACAGGGGGATCTAGCACAGATACGCAGTATTTT. Protein sequence: CASSVGVVLDWTGGSSTDTQYF.

Concerning this clonotype: Because it lacks the conserved phenylalanine or tryptophan at the end, this CDR3 is likely a read error. This rearrangement joins TRBV7-2 to TRBJ2-3; 13 bases map to TRBD2. Germline assignment: CDR1 SGHTA and CDR2 FQGNSA. The J segment lost 1 base and the V segment lost 5 bases, leaving 3 bases of the junction unmatched. The CDR3 is 16 amino acids. The CDR3 region is CASSVTSGGGTDTQYL. The CDR3 nucleotides read TGTGCCAGCAGCGTTACTAGCGGGGGGGGCACAGATACGCAGTATCTT.

This clonotype came up a few times. The chain employs TRBV5-6 and TRBJ2-4; tentative D call: TRBD2 (6 bases). Germline CDR1 SGHDT, CDR2 YYEEEE. The V end was cut by 1 base, the J end by 8 bases, with 10 bases between. This CDR3 is built from 13 residues. CDR3 amino acids: CASSLLREDIQYF. DNA of the CDR3: TGTGCCAGCAGCTTGCTCAGGGAGGACATTCAGTACTTC.

This rearrangement joins TRBV6-5 to TRBJ2-6; D is unclear. V was cut by 5 bases and J by 1 base, with 9 bases left in between. Germline V gives CDR1 MNHEY, CDR2 SVGAGI. The length of the CDR3 is 15 residues. The CDR3 reads CASSQCTSGANVLTF. In DNA, the CDR3 is TGTGCCAGCAGTCAATGTACGTCTGGGGCCAACGTCCTGACTTTC.

This clonotype was found many times. The V call is TRBV10-3, the J call TRBJ2-4, with 9 bases fitting TRBD2. In germline, CDR1 is ENHRY, CDR2 SYGVKD. The V segment lost 0 bases and the J segment 8 bases; nucleotides outside the gene matches: 5. This CDR3 has 15 residues. Here the CDR3 DNA reads TGTGCCATCAGTGAGTCGCAGACTAGCGGTGACATTCAGTACTTC. It codes for CAISESQTSGDIQYF.

As DNA, the CDR3 is TGTGCCAGCAGCCAAGCGGAGGGCGGACCCCAAGAGACCCAGTACTTC. The encoded protein is CASSQAEGGPQETQYF. This sequence joins TRBV13 and TRBJ2-5; D possibly corresponds to TRBD2 (6 bases). Trimming removed 5 bases from V and 1 base from J, with 17 bases in between. The CDR3 consists of 16 residues. Per germline, CDR1 PRHDT and CDR2 FYEKMQ (reference sequence).

Remarks on this clonotype: It may be a read error: a sequence one base away is much more abundant. The chain joins TRBV14 to TRBJ2-3; D uncertain. The CDR3 consists of 14 residues. Germline V gene lookup returns CDR1 SGHDN and CDR2 FVKESK. This chain's CDR3 is CAGSSPTSTDTQYF. The CDR3 region has the DNA TGTGCCGGCAGCTCACCCACTAGCACAGATACGCAGTATTTT.

This clonotype came up many times. This chain links TRBV19 with TRBJ1-2, with D unresolved. Germline-derived CDR1 and CDR2 are LNHDA and SQIVND (reference sequence). Deletions cut 3 bases from V and 2 bases from J, with 7 bases between. The CDR3 is 13 residues long. Here the CDR3 DNA reads TGTGCCAGTAGTATTGACACGAACTATGGCTACACCTTC. Its protein is CASSIDTNYGYTF.

The chain links TRBV6-2 or TRBV6-3 to TRBJ1-2; D is perhaps TRBD1 (5 bases). Germline CDR1 reads MNHEY; CDR2 reads SVGEGT. The ends were cut back, 0 bases at V and 4 bases at J, with 30 bases in the middle. This CDR3 is built from 21 residues. The CDR3 DNA reads as TGTGCCAGCAGTTACTCGACGCGTGACCCCAGGGCAGACCAACACGGCTATGGCTACACCTTC. This sequence encodes CASSYSTRDPRADQHGYGYTF.

As to this clonotype: Since a much larger clone is just one base distant, this may be a read error. This chain uses TRBV19 with TRBJ2-7; TRBD2 matches 7 bases. There are 13 residues in the CDR3. Germline V gene data show CDR1 as LNHDA and CDR2 as SQIVND (reference sequence). The CDR3 DNA follows: TGTGCCAGTAGCTGGACTAGTCCCGACGAGCGGTACTTC. Protein product: CASSWTSPDERYF.

This clonotype was counted many times. The chain recombines TRBV6-2 or TRBV6-3 with TRBJ1-1; D possibly corresponds to TRBD1 (6 bases). The V gene's germline CDR1 is MNHEY and CDR2 SVGEGT. Trimming shortened V by 10 bases and J by 5 bases, and 17 bases separated the two germline ends. The CDR3 covers 13 residues. Here the CDR3 DNA reads TGTGCCATATCAGGGGAAGGAAGGACTGAAGCTTTCTTT. This translates into CAISGEGRTEAFF.

Turning to this clonotype: Compared with germline, one end of the junction differs, possibly owing to a read error. The chain employs TRBV20-1 and TRBJ1-2; unclear D gene. This CDR3 is 13 amino acids long. Germline V lookup: CDR1 DFQATT, CDR2 SNEGSKA (reference sequence). In DNA, the CDR3 is TGCAGTGCGGGTCAGCCATCAAACTGTGGCTACACCTTC. It specifies CSAGQPSNCGYTF.

As regards this clonotype: A much larger clone sits a single nucleotide away, making a read error possible. This chain links TRBV7-2 with TRBJ1-1, with D possibly being TRBD1 (5 bases). The germline CDR1 and CDR2 sequences are SGHTA and FQGNSA. This CDR3 region has 15 residues. V dropped 6 bases and J dropped 4 bases, with 18 bases sitting between them. The CDR3 loop is CASRTAGGGATEAFF. CDR3 in DNA: TGTGCCAGCAGGACTGCCGGGGGAGGAGCCACTGAAGCTTTCTTT.

The chain recombines TRBV7-6 with TRBJ2-1; 8 bases are a match to TRBD2. CDR1 SGHVS and CDR2 FNYEAQ come from the germline V gene. V lost 5 bases to trimming and J lost 16 bases; unmatched junction nucleotides: 16. The CDR3 runs 14 residues. The CDR3 nucleotides are TGTGCCAGCAGCATCTCGACTAGCGAGGGACTCAGTTTCTTC. It is translated as CASSISTSEGLSFF.

V and J are TRBV7-3 and TRBJ2-7; D not certain. The germline CDR1 and CDR2 sequences are SGHTA and FQGTGA. This CDR3 is built from 14 residues. The CDR3 DNA reads TGTGGGGTACCGGCGTCCCCGGAGAATTACGAGCAGTACTTC. It is translated as CGVPASPENYEQYF.

Only a few counts were recorded for this clonotype. V and J are TRBV12-5 and TRBJ2-7, with TRBD2 matching 13 bases. The J segment lost 8 bases and the V segment lost 4 bases, leaving 2 bases of the junction unmatched. The CDR3 spans 13 residues. CDR1 is LGHNT and CDR2 is FRNRAP in the germline V gene. CDR3 amino acids: CASGSGLAGKQYF. In nucleotides, the CDR3 is TGTGCTAGTGGTTCGGGACTAGCGGGGAAGCAGTACTTC.

This clonotype showed up just a few times. This rearrangement joins TRBV19 to TRBJ2-2; no definite D call. The V end lost 9 bases, the J end lost 4 bases, and 15 bases lay between the germline ends. The CDR3 covers 14 residues. Germline values: CDR1 LNHDA, CDR2 SQIVND (reference sequence). CDR3 DNA: TGTGCCAGCACGACAAACCCCTTCACCGGGGAGCTGTTTTTT. Encoded protein: CASTTNPFTGELFF. The whole variable domain, filled in from reference TRBV19 and TRBJ2-2, reads DGGITQSPKYLFRKEGQNVTLSCEQNLNHDAMYWYRQDPGQGLRLIYYSQIVNDFQKGDIAEGYSVSREKKESFPLTVTSAQKNPTAFYLCASTTNPFTGELFFGEGSRLTVL.

This clonotype turned up a few times. J is TRBJ2-7 and V is TRBV10-3; TRBD2 is a possible D gene (5 bases). Germline V gives CDR1 ENHRY, CDR2 SYGVKD. V was pared by 7 bases and J by 2 bases, with 12 bases between. The CDR3 extends over 13 amino acids. The CDR3 loop is CAIKDDGTYEQYF. DNA for the CDR3: TGTGCCATCAAAGACGACGGGACCTACGAGCAGTACTTC.

This clonotype was detected only a few times. The CDR3 region is CAWRAGTGVFNTEAFF. The CDR3 DNA follows: TGTGCCTGGAGGGCCGGGACAGGGGTTTTCAACACTGAAGCTTTCTTT. This sequence joins TRBV30 and TRBJ1-1; 10 nucleotides match TRBD1. Germline lookup yields CDR1 GTSNPN and CDR2 SVGIG (reference sequence). V shed 3 bases and J 2 bases; nucleotides not matched to a gene: 9. The CDR3 is made up of 16 amino acids.

This clonotype has more than one count but fewer than ten. The V call is TRBV6-2 or TRBV6-3, the J call TRBJ2-2; 12 bases line up with TRBD2. V was clipped by 5 bases and J by 6 bases; unmatched bases: 7. The CDR3 covers 16 residues. Germline loops: CDR1 MNHEY, CDR2 SVGEGT. CDR3 in amino acids: CASSDGLAGISGELFF. The DNA of the CDR3 is TGTGCCAGCAGTGACGGACTAGCGGGAATCTCCGGGGAGCTGTTTTTT.

With respect to this clonotype: A much larger clone lies one base from this, so it may be a read error. This sequence joins TRBV27 and TRBJ1-1; the match to TRBD1 covers 7 bases. The CDR3 contains 13 residues. Germline V gene lookup returns CDR1 MNHEY and CDR2 SMNVEV (reference sequence). The CDR3 nucleotides read TGTGCCAGCAGTTTAACAGGGGCCCAAAAGGCTCTCTTT. As protein: CASSLTGAQKALF.

The sample holds many counts of this clonotype. The J gene is TRBJ2-2, the V gene TRBV7-6; 11 bases line up with TRBD1. The CDR3 has 16 amino acids. J was trimmed by 3 bases and V by 5 bases; bases with no gene match: 5. Germline CDR1 is SGHVS and CDR2 is FNYEAQ. The DNA of the CDR3 is TGTGCCAGCAGCCCCGGGACAGGGGGGTACACCGGGGAGCTGTTTTTT. Amino acids: CASSPGTGGYTGELFF.

With respect to this clonotype: Possible read error: a much larger clone is one base away. The final CDR3 position lacks the conserved phenylalanine or tryptophan, pointing to a likely read error. The chain couples TRBV14 to TRBJ2-2, with D possibly being TRBD1 (6 bases). Trimming removed 1 base at V and 6 bases at J, with 15 bases between. CDR3 length equals 16 residues. Germline CDR1 reads SGHDN; CDR2 reads FVKESK. The DNA of the CDR3 is TGTGCCAGCAGCCAAGTGGCGACAGGCGGTCCCGGGGAGCTGTTTGTT. This codes for CASSQVATGGPGELFV.

The genes are TRBV5-1 and TRBJ2-7, with 12 positions matching TRBD2. Germline loops: CDR1 SGHRS, CDR2 YFSETQ. J gave up 2 bases and V 5 bases, and 8 bases lay outside the gene matches. The CDR3 is 16 residues long. The CDR3 reads CASSPRGLAGTYEQYF. The CDR3 nucleotides read TGCGCCAGCAGTCCGCGCGGACTAGCGGGAACCTACGAGCAGTACTTC.

The gene calls are TRBV19 and TRBJ1-1; D unclear. This CDR3 region has 13 residues. With 5 bases removed from V and 5 bases from J, the gap between germline ends came to 12 bases. Germline CDR1 and CDR2: LNHDA and SQIVND (reference sequence). CDR3 DNA sequence: TGTGCCAGTAGTGTTAGTCACTGGACTGAAGCTTTCTTT. It codes for CASSVSHWTEAFF.